The sequence of this T cell receptor beta chain was determined in a study of blood T cell repertoires in COVID-19. Whole-study context: Sites across the United States, Italy and Spain contributed samples from acute and convalescent COVID-19. T cells, B-cell-depleted T cells, or PBMCs supplied cDNA or gDNA.

Data came from immunoSEQ multiplex PCR; TCRdb stores just in-frame clones and leaves some out. The sample consists of around 25,000 clones, around 86% of them appearing once. Sequencing used peripheral blood. The source is a woman aged 70 to 79 with active COVID-19.

The CDR3 DNA sequence: TGTGCCTCTAAAACAAGAGGGAGGACCGGGGAGCTGTTTTTT. Translated: CASKTRGRTGELFF. J is TRBJ2-2 and V is TRBV6-5; D perhaps matches TRBD2 (6 bases). Germline assignment: CDR1 MNHEY and CDR2 SVGAGI. CDR3 length: 14 amino acids. Trimming stripped 11 bases from V and 5 bases from J, with 18 bases between.